The 9 T cell receptor beta chains given below trace back to one sample, sequenced in a study of CD8+ T cells in alopecia areata. Treatment denoted: oral pan-JAK inhibitor, 5-10 mg twice daily. Reverse transcription of extracted RNA yielded cDNA, which provided the sequencing template. The method was immunoSEQ multiplex PCR; TCRdb's version includes in-frame clones alone and lacks a portion of them. The data show approximately 210,000 clones, under 80% seen once. Sequencing used CD4+ T cells sorted from blood, obtained around week 47, from a patient treated with tofacitinib. These receptors were obtained from a human donor with alopecia areata.

This clone was picked up a small number of times. This chain uses TRBV14 with TRBJ1-2; D may be TRBD1 (6 bases). The CDR3 length is 13 residues. Trimming left V 4 bases short and J 8 bases short, with 14 bases between. The germline CDR1 and CDR2 sequences are SGHDN and FVKESK. The CDR3, as DNA: TGTGCCAGCAGCCCGCGAAGGACAGACGGCTACACCTTC. Protein: CASSPRRTDGYTF.

J is TRBJ2-2 and V is TRBV15; D is possibly TRBD2 (7 bases). From germline, CDR1 is LNHNV and CDR2 YYDKDF (reference sequence). This CDR3 region has 16 residues. V lost 5 bases and J lost 5, with 18 bases in between. The CDR3 DNA reads as TGTGCCACCAGCGGGGGCGGGGGCTTTGGGACCGGGGAGCTGTTTTTT. Amino acid sequence: CATSGGGGFGTGELFF.

The V call is TRBV4-2, the J call TRBJ2-1; 9 nucleotides match TRBD2. The V gene's germline CDR1 is LGHNA and CDR2 YNFKEQ. This CDR3 has 16 amino acids. J was trimmed by 4 bases and V by 0 bases; bases with no gene match: 4. CDR3 nucleotides: TGTGCCAGCAGCCAAGATCTCAGCGGGGGGTACAATGAGCAGTTCTTC. Translating gives CASSQDLSGGYNEQFF.

This clone was recorded a few times. The chain uses TRBV10-2 and TRBJ2-1, with 10 bases matching TRBD2. Looked up from germline, CDR1 is WSHSY and CDR2 is SAAADI. This CDR3 contains 15 residues. V gave up 3 bases and J gave up 7 bases; unmatched junction bases: 6. Here the CDR3 reads CASSDTAGGLNEQFF. The CDR3 region has the DNA TGCGCCAGCAGTGATACAGCGGGGGGGCTAAATGAGCAGTTCTTC.

The CDR3 protein is CSVELDGPGYTF. The CDR3 nucleotides are TGCAGCGTTGAATTGGACGGACCTGGCTACACCTTC. V is TRBV29-1 and J is TRBJ1-2; D is unresolved. There are 12 residues in the CDR3. In germline, CDR1 is SQVTM, CDR2 ANQGSEA. V shed 2 bases and J shed 7 bases, with 11 bases lying between them.

The chain recombines TRBV27 with TRBJ2-2; maybe TRBD2 (5 bases). Germline V gene sequence: CDR1 MNHEY, CDR2 SMNVEV (reference sequence). Trimming removed 5 bases at V and 6 bases at J, with 13 bases between. The CDR3 runs to 14 residues. The CDR3 DNA is TGTGCCAGCAGTACTAGAGGTTGGGCCGGGGAGCTGTTTTTT. This codes for CASSTRGWAGELFF.

The chain combines TRBV6-1 with TRBJ2-5, with D hard to call. The assigned J gene may be wrong: the sequence end matches TRBJ2-7 better. The CDR3 is 13 residues long. Germline V CDR1 and CDR2: MNHNS, SASEGT. This CDR3 reads CASSAQPPYEQYF. CDR3 sequence (DNA): TGTGCCAGCAGTGCACAGCCTCCCTACGAGCAGTACTTC.

This clone has more than one count but fewer than ten. The rearrangement joins TRBV5-4 to TRBJ2-7; D tentatively reads TRBD1 or TRBD2 (5 bases each). The germline V gene encodes CDR1 SGHNT and CDR2 YYREEE (reference sequence). CDR3 size: 14 residues. V was clipped by 0 bases and J by 6 bases, with 13 bases between them. The DNA for the CDR3 is TGTGCCAGCAGCTTGGGCTCCGGGGCCTCCGAGCAGTACTTC. This gives the protein CASSLGSGASEQYF.

The J gene is TRBJ2-1, the V gene TRBV29-1, with a tentative D call TRBD1 (6 bases). There are 11 residues in the CDR3. Germline V CDR1 and CDR2: SQVTM, ANQGSEA. Trimming shortened V by 4 bases and J by 7 bases, and 8 bases separated the two germline ends. The CDR3 here is CSVARGNEQFF. DNA of the CDR3: TGCAGCGTTGCCAGGGGAAATGAGCAGTTCTTC.